This TCR beta chain was identified in a study of T cells in localized non-small cell lung cancer. This CDR3 has 15 amino acids. Trimming took 1 base from V and 3 from J, leaving 12 bases between them. CDR1 MGHRA and CDR2 YSYEKL come from the germline V gene. There are a few counts of this clone. Its antigen is not known. The method was immunoSEQ multiplex PCR; TCRdb's version includes in-frame clones alone and lacks a portion of them. The sample contains 45,000 to 55,000 clones, about 80% of which appear only once. Study findings and constraints: Adjacent lung exhibited a median of about 56 among the 100 most abundant tumor clones. Maximal T cell clonality occurred in uninvolved adjacent lung, with tumor ranking below it.

The TCR sequence derives from a man aged 35-75 years with stage I squamous cell lung carcinoma. V and J are TRBV4-1 and TRBJ1-1; D is unresolved. Sequencing was performed on peripheral blood, taken before any cancer treatment. The CDR3 DNA reads as TGCGCCAGCAGCCAAGGATGGGTCAGTGACACTGAAGCTTTCTTT. Protein product: CASSQGWVSDTEAFF.